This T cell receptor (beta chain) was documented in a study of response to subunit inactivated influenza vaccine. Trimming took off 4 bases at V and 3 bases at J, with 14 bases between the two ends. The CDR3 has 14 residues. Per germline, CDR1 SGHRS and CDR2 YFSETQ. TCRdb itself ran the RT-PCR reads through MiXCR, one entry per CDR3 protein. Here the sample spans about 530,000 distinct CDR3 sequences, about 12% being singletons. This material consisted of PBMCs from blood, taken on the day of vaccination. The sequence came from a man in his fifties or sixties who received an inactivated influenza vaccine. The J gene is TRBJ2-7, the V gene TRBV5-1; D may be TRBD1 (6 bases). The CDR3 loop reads CASSRTGPDYEQYF. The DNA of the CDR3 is TGCGCCAGCAGCAGAACAGGGCCCGACTACGAGCAGTACTTC.